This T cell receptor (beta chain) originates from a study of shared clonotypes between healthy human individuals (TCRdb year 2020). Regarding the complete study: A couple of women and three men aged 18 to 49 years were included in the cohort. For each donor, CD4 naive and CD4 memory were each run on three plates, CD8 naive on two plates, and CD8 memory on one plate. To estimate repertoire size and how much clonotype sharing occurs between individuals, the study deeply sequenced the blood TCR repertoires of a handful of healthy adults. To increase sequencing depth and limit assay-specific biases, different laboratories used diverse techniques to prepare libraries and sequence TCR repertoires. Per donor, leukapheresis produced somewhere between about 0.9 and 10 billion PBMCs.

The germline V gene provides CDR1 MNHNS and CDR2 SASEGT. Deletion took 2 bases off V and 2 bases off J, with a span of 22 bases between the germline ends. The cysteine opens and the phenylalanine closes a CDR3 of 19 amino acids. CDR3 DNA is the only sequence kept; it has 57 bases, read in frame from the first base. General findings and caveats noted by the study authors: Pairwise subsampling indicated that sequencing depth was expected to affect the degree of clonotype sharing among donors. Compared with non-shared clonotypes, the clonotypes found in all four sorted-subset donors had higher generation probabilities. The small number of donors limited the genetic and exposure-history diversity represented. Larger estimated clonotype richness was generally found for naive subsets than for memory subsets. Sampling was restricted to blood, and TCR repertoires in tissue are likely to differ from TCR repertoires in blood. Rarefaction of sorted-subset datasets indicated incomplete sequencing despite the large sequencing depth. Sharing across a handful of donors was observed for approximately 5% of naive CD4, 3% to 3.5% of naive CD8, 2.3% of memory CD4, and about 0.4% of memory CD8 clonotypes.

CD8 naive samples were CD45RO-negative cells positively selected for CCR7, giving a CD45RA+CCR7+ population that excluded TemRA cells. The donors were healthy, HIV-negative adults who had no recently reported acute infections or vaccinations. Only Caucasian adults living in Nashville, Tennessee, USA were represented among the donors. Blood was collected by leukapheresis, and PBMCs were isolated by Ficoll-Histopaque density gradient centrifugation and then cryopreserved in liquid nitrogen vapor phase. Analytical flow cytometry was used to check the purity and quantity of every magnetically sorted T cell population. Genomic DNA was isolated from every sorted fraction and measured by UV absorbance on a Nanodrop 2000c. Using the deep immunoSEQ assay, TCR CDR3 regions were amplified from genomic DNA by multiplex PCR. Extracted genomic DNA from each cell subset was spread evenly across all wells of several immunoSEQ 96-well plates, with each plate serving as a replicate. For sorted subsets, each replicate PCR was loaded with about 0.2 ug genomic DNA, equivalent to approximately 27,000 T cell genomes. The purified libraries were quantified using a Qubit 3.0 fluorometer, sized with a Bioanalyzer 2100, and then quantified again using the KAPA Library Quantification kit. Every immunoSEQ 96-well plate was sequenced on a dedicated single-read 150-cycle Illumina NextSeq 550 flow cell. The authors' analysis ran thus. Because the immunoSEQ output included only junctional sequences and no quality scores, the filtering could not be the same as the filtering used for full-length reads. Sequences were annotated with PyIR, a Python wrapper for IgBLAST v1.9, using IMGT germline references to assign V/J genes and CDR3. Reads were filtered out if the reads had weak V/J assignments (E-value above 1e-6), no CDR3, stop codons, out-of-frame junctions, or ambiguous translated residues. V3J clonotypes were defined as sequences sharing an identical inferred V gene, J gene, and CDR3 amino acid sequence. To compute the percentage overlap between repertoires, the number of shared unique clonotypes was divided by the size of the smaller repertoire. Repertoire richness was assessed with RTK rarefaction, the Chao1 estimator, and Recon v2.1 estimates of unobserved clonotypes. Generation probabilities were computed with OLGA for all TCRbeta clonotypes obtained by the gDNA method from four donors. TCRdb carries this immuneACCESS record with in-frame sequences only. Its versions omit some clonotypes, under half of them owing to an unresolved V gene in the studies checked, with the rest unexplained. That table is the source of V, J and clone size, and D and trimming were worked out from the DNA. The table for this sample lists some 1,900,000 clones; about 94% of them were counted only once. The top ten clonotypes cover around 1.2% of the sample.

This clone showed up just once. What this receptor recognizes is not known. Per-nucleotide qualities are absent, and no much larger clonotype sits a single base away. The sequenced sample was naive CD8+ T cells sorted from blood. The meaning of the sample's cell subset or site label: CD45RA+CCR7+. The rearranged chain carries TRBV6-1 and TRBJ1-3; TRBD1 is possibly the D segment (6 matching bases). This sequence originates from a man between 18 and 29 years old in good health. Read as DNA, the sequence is TGTGCCAGCAGTGAAAGGGGGACCTCCCTCATTGATCCTGGAAACACCATATATTTT. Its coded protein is CASSERGTSLIDPGNTIYF.